This TCR beta chain was profiled in a study of T-cell memory formation after mild COVID-19. Overall study: For the most part, TCR clusters were specific to one donor.

This clonotype was seen more than once but under ten times. V lost 4 bases, J lost 6 bases, and 7 bases lay in between. Germline V lookup: CDR1 SGHRS, CDR2 YFSETQ. The CDR3 extends over 12 amino acids. The authors produced TCR alpha and TCR beta cDNA libraries with sample barcodes and UMIs by 5'RACE using constant-segment primers. TCRdb reprocessed the 5' RACE reads via MiXCR and lists one record per CDR3 protein. The sample shows around 110,000 distinct CDR3 sequences, 9.5% to 15% of them seen only once. This sequence was found in an adult woman who had mild COVID-19 (a few samples of this study predate the infection). Cell type and time point are not known. The sequenced material came from PBMCs or a T cell subset sorted from them (not recorded which). The chain carries TRBV5-1 and TRBJ2-2; D not certain. The CDR3 region has the DNA TGCGCCAGCAGCCTTGACTCCGGGGAGCTGTTTTTT. Its translation is CASSLDSGELFF.